These 8 T cell receptor beta chains were sequenced from one sample in a study of blood T cell repertoires in COVID-19. Here immunoSEQ multiplex PCR was the method, and the copy in TCRdb shows in-frame clones only, minus some. The sample lists 150,000 to 200,000 clones; 82% were seen once. Sequenced input: peripheral blood. These receptors all stem from a woman in her sixties or seventies with acute or convalescent COVID-19.

The chain couples TRBV5-1 to TRBJ1-2; 10 bases map to TRBD1. V was pared by 6 bases and J by 7 bases, with 9 bases of the junction left unmatched. The CDR3 extends over 14 amino acids. CDR1 is SGHRS and CDR2 is YFSETQ in the germline V gene. This CDR3 is CASTPLGQGGGYTF. CDR3 bases: TGCGCCAGCACCCCCCTCGGACAGGGGGGTGGCTACACCTTC.

The genes are TRBV5-5 and TRBJ2-7; D gene ambiguous. Trimming stripped 6 bases from V and 2 bases from J, with 9 bases between. The CDR3 consists of 12 residues. The germline V gene has CDR1 SGHKS and CDR2 YYEKEE (reference sequence). CDR3 sequence: CASNLNTYEQYF. The CDR3 DNA is TGTGCCAGCAACCTCAACACCTACGAGCAGTACTTC.

The chain employs TRBV5-1 and TRBJ1-5, with TRBD1 as a possible D gene (5 bases). CDR1 is SGHRS, CDR2 YFSETQ, per germline. V was pared by 0 bases and J by 8 bases, with 12 bases between. This CDR3 has 14 amino acids. The CDR3 protein is CASSLGLGQEPQHF. In nucleotides, the CDR3 is TGCGCCAGCAGCTTGGGACTGGGGCAGGAGCCCCAGCATTTT.

The chain joins TRBV2 to TRBJ2-7, with TRBD2 matching 10 bases. The germline V gene encodes CDR1 SNHLY and CDR2 FYNNEI. With V trimmed by 6 bases and J by 5 bases, 10 bases remained unmatched. The CDR3 has 15 residues. The CDR3 bases are TGTGCCAGCAGCCTATACCTAGCGGGAGTTAACGAGCAGTACTTC. Translation: CASSLYLAGVNEQYF. The complete variable domain, with remaining parts taken from reference TRBV2 and TRBJ2-7, reads EPEVTQTPSHQVTQMGQEVILRCVPISNHLYFYWYRQILGQKVEFLVSFYNNEISEKSEIFDDQFSVERPDGSNFTLKIRSTKLEDSAMYFCASSLYLAGVNEQYFGPGTRLTVT.

This clone came up a few times. The chain combines TRBV7-3 with TRBJ1-1; 10 bases align to TRBD1. The CDR3 length is 19 residues. V dropped 4 bases and J dropped 2; count of bases not matched to a gene: 16. The germline V gene encodes CDR1 SGHTA and CDR2 FQGTGA. The CDR3 DNA follows: TGTGCCAGCAGCTCCCCCGGGACAGGGGTGGGAGGGGGTAACACTGAAGCTTTCTTT. It specifies CASSSPGTGVGGGNTEAFF.

This clone was found a few times. The V call is TRBV7-9, the J call TRBJ1-5; possible D gene TRBD1, 5 bases. Deletions cut 3 bases from V and 5 bases from J, with 11 bases between. The germline CDR1 and CDR2 sequences are SEHNR and FQNEAQ (reference sequence). This CDR3 comprises 14 residues. The CDR3 nucleotides are TGTGCCAGCAGCTTCGGACATCCAGATCAGCCCCAGCATTTT. Its translation is CASSFGHPDQPQHF.

The chain uses TRBV5-6 and TRBJ1-6, with TRBD1 matching over 8 bases. CDR3 length: 17 amino acids. The germline V gene encodes CDR1 SGHDT and CDR2 YYEEEE. J was trimmed by 0 bases and V by 4 bases; bases with no gene match: 6. The chain's CDR3 is CASSLGTGRSYNSPLHF. CDR3 sequence (DNA): TGTGCCAGCAGCCTCGGGACAGGCCGCTCCTATAATTCACCCCTCCACTTT.

This chain connects TRBV5-1 to TRBJ2-7; 7 bases agree with TRBD1. The CDR3 spans 15 residues. V was clipped by 0 bases and J by 2 bases; unmatched bases: 5. Per the germline V gene, CDR1 is SGHRS and CDR2 is YFSETQ. The CDR3 nucleotides are TGCGCCAGCAGCTTGGAGTACAGGGGCCCCTACGAGCAGTACTTC. Encoded protein: CASSLEYRGPYEQYF.